These T cell receptor beta chains were read from a single sample in a study of blood T cell repertoires in COVID-19. Generated by immunoSEQ multiplex PCR, the TCRdb table keeps only in-frame clones and is missing some. The repertoire consists of over 80,000 clones, with 79% occurring once and the leading ten covering around 18%. Material for sequencing was peripheral blood. These receptors originate from a woman at least 80 years old with active or convalescent COVID-19. The CDR3 runs from the conserved cysteine through the conserved F or W. Fields, in order: CDR3 DNA, CDR3 protein, CDR3 length, D gene, clone size, J gene, V gene. A D gene is named only where the DNA matches it firmly. Where a row states a size, it is once, few, many or the class of an expanded clone; other rows omit it.

TGTGCCAGCAGCTCGTTAGCGGGGAACACCGGGGAGCTGTTTTTT,CASSSLAGNTGELFF,15,TRBD2,few,TRBJ2-2,TRBV7-3
TGTGCCAGCTCGGACGGACAGAACCAGCCCCAGCATTTT,CASSDGQNQPQHF,13,-,once,TRBJ1-5,TRBV18
TGTGCCACCAGTGATATGGCGACAGGGGGCTTTGAGCAGTTCTTC,CATSDMATGGFEQFF,15,TRBD1,once,TRBJ2-1,TRBV24-1
TGTGCCAGCTCAGAAACACAGGGAAGGAACACTGAAGCTTTCTTT,CASSETQGRNTEAFF,15,-,-,TRBJ1-1,TRBV18
TGTGCCAGCAGCAAAGGGACTAGCGGAACTAGCACAGATACGCAGTATTTT,CASSKGTSGTSTDTQYF,17,-,-,TRBJ2-3,TRBV21-1
TGTGCCAGCAGCTTGGCGGGATTTCCCTACGAGCAGTACTTC,CASSLAGFPYEQYF,14,-,-,TRBJ2-7,TRBV5-4
TGTGCCAGCAGTTACAGGGTTGAGGAAACTGGCTACACCTTC,CASSYRVEETGYTF,14,-,-,TRBJ1-2,TRBV2
TGTGCCAGCAGCGTAGGGATGAGGGATTACAATGAGCAGTTCTTC,CASSVGMRDYNEQFF,15,-,-,TRBJ2-1,TRBV9
TGTGCCAGCAGTTTATCCCGCCAAGGGAGGGTCTTC,CASSLSRQGRVF,12,TRBD2,-,TRBJ2-1,TRBV12-3/TRBV12-4
TGTGCCAGCAGCCCACTAGTTTCGAACACCGGGGAGCTGTTTTTT,CASSPLVSNTGELFF,15,-,-,TRBJ2-2,TRBV7-6
TGTGCCAGCAGTGAATTCGTGGTAGGGGAGGATGAGCAGTTCTTC,CASSEFVVGEDEQFF,15,-,once,TRBJ2-1,TRBV2
TGTGCCAGCAGCCCTCCCCACAGGTACAATCAGCCCCAGCATTTT,CASSPPHRYNQPQHF,15,-,once,TRBJ1-5,TRBV9
TGTGCCAGCAGCCAAGATGGAACTACCCATGAGCAGTTCTTC,CASSQDGTTHEQFF,14,-,-,TRBJ2-1,TRBV4-2
TGTGCCACCAGTGATCCAGCGGGAAGAAACAATGAGCAGTTCTTC,CATSDPAGRNNEQFF,15,TRBD2,-,TRBJ2-1,TRBV24-1
TGCGCCAGCAGCGCACCGGGACAGGGGATGTGGGGCTACACCTTC,CASSAPGQGMWGYTF,15,TRBD1,-,TRBJ1-2,TRBV5-1
TGTGCCAGCAGTCTTACTAGCGGTCTGTACCAAGAGACCCAGTACTTC,CASSLTSGLYQETQYF,16,TRBD2,-,TRBJ2-5,TRBV7-3
TGCGCCAGCAGCTTAACTAGCGGGAGGGTAGCCTACGAGCAGTACTTC,CASSLTSGRVAYEQYF,16,TRBD2,-,TRBJ2-7,TRBV5-1
TGTGCCCCTGACAAGGAAAACACTGAAGCTTTCTTT,CAPDKENTEAFF,12,-,-,TRBJ1-1,TRBV28
TGTGCCAGCAGCCAAGATGCTAGCGGACACAATGAGCAGTTCTTC,CASSQDASGHNEQFF,15,TRBD2,once,TRBJ2-1,TRBV4-2
TGTGCCAGCTCACCATTGAGGGGGCTAGCGGGAGTTGCAGATACGCAGTATTTT,CASSPLRGLAGVADTQYF,18,TRBD2,-,TRBJ2-3,TRBV18
TGCAGCGTTGAAGATCGTCGGGAGGCGATACCTAGCGGGAGGGAGACCCAGTACTTC,CSVEDRREAIPSGRETQYF,19,TRBD2,-,TRBJ2-5,TRBV29-1
TGTGCCAGCATGGGGCGGGGGTTTGGCGAGCAGTACTTC,CASMGRGFGEQYF,13,TRBD2,-,TRBJ2-7,TRBV25-1
TGTGCCAGCAGCCGCGGGGTGAACAATGAGCAGTTCTTC,CASSRGVNNEQFF,13,-,-,TRBJ2-1,TRBV7-8
TGTGCCAGTACTGCGGGACGGAACACTGAAGCTTTCTTT,CASTAGRNTEAFF,13,-,-,TRBJ1-1,TRBV19
TGTGCCAGCAGCCATGGACAGATAACAACTAATGAAAAACTGTTTTTT,CASSHGQITTNEKLFF,16,-,-,TRBJ1-4,TRBV7-6
TGTGCCAGCAGCACGGGCCACAGGGACGGCTACACCTTC,CASSTGHRDGYTF,13,-,-,TRBJ1-2,TRBV5-4
TGTGCCAGCAGCTTAGGAGGCCTGGGGGCTCGCGAGACCCAGTACTTC,CASSLGGLGARETQYF,16,-,-,TRBJ2-5,TRBV7-8